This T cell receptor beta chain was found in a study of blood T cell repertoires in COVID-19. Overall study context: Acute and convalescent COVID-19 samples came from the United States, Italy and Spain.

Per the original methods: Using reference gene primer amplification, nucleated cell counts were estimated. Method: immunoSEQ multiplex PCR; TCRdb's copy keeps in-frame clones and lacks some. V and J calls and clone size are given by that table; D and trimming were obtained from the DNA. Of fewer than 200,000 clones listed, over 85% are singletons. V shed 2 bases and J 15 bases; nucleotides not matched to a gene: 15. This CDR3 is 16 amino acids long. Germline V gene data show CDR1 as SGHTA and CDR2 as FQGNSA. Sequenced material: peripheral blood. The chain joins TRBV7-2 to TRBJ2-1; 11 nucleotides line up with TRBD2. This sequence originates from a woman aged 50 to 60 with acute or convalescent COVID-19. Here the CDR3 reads CASSLRGLAATPGGFF. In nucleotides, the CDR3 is TGTGCCAGCAGCTTAAGGGGACTAGCGGCCACCCCTGGGGGGTTCTTC.